This TCR beta chain came from a study of cytomegalovirus exposure and HLA in healthy donors (dated 2017 in TCRdb). For context, the study as a whole: In an earlier analysis of roughly 500 of the donors, approximately 300 Gb of sequence data and 117 million unique TCR beta sequences from 180 million or so T cells were reported. About 280 gigabases of sequencing data and around 88 million unique TCR sequences made up an early release that covered over 550 HLA-typed donors. Of the roughly 400 genotyped donors, about 80% fell in the genetic ancestry cluster associated with self-reported Caucasian donors. The study aimed to test whether signatures of past pathogen exposure could be identified by cataloging public T cell receptors. The T cell repertoires of several hundred subjects were profiled by immunosequencing and related to cytomegalovirus serostatus. A separate validation cohort of over a hundred different subjects was used in addition to the approximately 700-subject first cohort. To predict cytomegalovirus infection status, the study combined high-throughput TCR immunosequencing, statistical association of individual TCRs with disease status, and machine learning. A later analysis re-analyzed previously published TCR beta repertoires from 550 to 700 donors and added high-resolution HLA genotyping to study TCR occurrence patterns. Rather than using new phenotypic data, the later analysis identified candidate immune exposures from TCR beta sequences and from how often those sequences occurred across donors. To decide whether each TCR beta V gene segment behaved as functional or pseudogenic, an earlier analysis of 587 of the donors relied on high-throughput TCR beta sequencing. Donor age, sex, ethnicity and CMV serostatus were compiled together with the repertoire data. In a later genetic analysis, genome-wide SNP genotypes for about 60% of the 666 donors were used, and that subset was treated as a discovery cohort. Every repertoire in the discovery cohort had been generated on one and the same sequencing platform. HLA typing covered class I and class II loci at four-digit resolution. Typing coverage differed by locus: A, B, C, DRB1 and DQB1 were typed in roughly 620-630 donors, DQA1 in roughly 510, DPA1 in nearly 610, and DPB1 in just under 490. A handful of DR-DQ haplotypes were handled as single units for association and clustering because linkage in the cohort was strong. On average, 235,054 unique TCR beta nucleotide sequences were sequenced per donor among 398 genotyped donors of the cohort, with roughly a sixth of those sequences being non-productive.

V is pruned by 6 bases and J by 5 bases, leaving 3 bases of the junction without a gene match. Taken from the germline V gene (reference sequence), the CDR1 and CDR2 loops are MNHEY and SMNVEV. Reading from cysteine to phenylalanine, the CDR3 counts 12 amino acids. Of the read, only the CDR3 DNA is kept; its 36 bases are in frame from base 1. The library was generated by the immunoSEQ multiplex PCR assay. A mixture of 60 forward primers for TCR Vbeta segments and 13 reverse primers for TCR Jbeta segments was used in the multiplex PCR. Amplification of the CDR3 region of rearranged TCR beta genes was performed with a multiplex PCR assay on genomic DNA. On the Illumina HiSeq System, the amplified TCR beta libraries were sequenced as 87-base-pair reads. On the authors' methods: A later analysis counted some 74 million unique TCR beta chains across the 500 to 850 repertoires, and 10 million to 11 million of these chains were shared by at least two donors. Raw reads were error-corrected and collapsed into unique sequences with a nearest-neighbor algorithm that merged closely related sequences to remove PCR and sequencing errors. Alignment of CDR3 sequences to IMGT reference sequences was used to assign V, D and J gene segments. For a sequence to be retained, a match of at least six nucleotides was required to both a V gene segment and a J gene segment. Rearrangements were classified as productive when the CDR3 lacked stop codons and remained in frame with V and J, and all other rearrangements were classified as non-productive. CDR3 was defined according to IMGT convention as the region running from the second conserved V-encoded cysteine to the conserved J-encoded phenylalanine. The earlier analysis of a few hundred of the donors excluded sequences that lacked an unambiguous match to a single V gene segment. An earlier analysis of 587 of the donors classified V segments as functional when productive rearrangements were above 56.7% and as segregating when the standard deviation between donors was above 5%. A statistical classification framework was built for diagnosing cytomegalovirus status from the catalog of TCR beta chain sequences. In a later analysis, TCR nucleotide sequences were compared against IMGT/GENE-DB human TR gene sequences so that V and J genes could be assigned. A later analysis assigned CDR3 sequences and most-parsimonious VDJ recombination scenarios with the TCRdist pipeline. In a later analysis, each TCR beta chain was defined by its CDR3 amino acid sequence together with its V-gene family, and reads without a unique V-gene family were excluded. To address suspected cross-contamination and a sequencing artifact, a later analysis removed 592 highly shared, low-generation-probability nucleotide sequences. In a later analysis, a clonal expansion index for each public chain was calculated from normalized within-repertoire ranks of inferred template counts. A later analysis computed generation probabilities with a VDJ recombination model fitted to out-of-frame rearrangements, and checked the results against IGoR. In a later analysis, hypergeometric tests were used to score TCR-TCR, TCR-HLA and TCR-CMV co-occurrence, with a repertoire-size bias correction applied to TCR pairs. To estimate false discovery rates, a later analysis permuted the HLA or CMV assignments 20 times. In a later analysis, co-occurring TCRs were grouped using DBSCAN, with TCRdist sequence similarity added in when clustering inside HLA-allele-positive subsets. For co-occurrence clustering, repertoires with fewer than 30,000 or more than 120,000 public chains were excluded, along with about five repertoires with anomalous nucleotide sharing. The immuneACCESS repertoire file appears here via TCRdb, limited to in-frame rearrangements. These files lack a portion of the clones; in checked studies, under half of the deficit traces to unresolved V genes, and the cause of the others is not known. The DNA gave D and trimming, while V, J and clone size come from that table. For this sample the table gives roughly 180,000 clones, of which roughly 84% were detected only once. Roughly 1.5% of the sample lies in the top ten.

Study-level results and caveats: A later genetic analysis associated a missense DCLRE1C variant with V-gene and J-gene trimming of TCR beta chains, and an independent cohort replicated the association. Several of the top co-occurrence clusters appeared to be linked to parvovirus B19, influenza, CMV and Epstein-Barr virus, according to a later analysis. In vitro tests confirmed that three of the cytomegalovirus-associated TCR beta chains recognize cytomegalovirus antigens. In this cohort, only TCR beta chains were sequenced, and detectable features were limited by the absence of alpha or paired-chain data. Broadly in line with IMGT annotations, most TCR beta V segments showed up in productive rearrangements about 87% or about 30% of the time in an earlier analysis of a few hundred of the donors. HLA typing was unavailable for some donors at each locus, so association tests used only the typed subset. According to a later analysis, TCR association rates differed among HLA loci, with DRB1 alleles showing the most associated TCRs and HLA-C alleles showing the fewest. The sequencing pipeline was judged likely to have produced a cluster of highly shared sequence variants as a technical artifact. The study listed 164 TCR beta chains as associated with cytomegalovirus. CMV serostatus was the only immune exposure information available for the cohort. According to a later genetic analysis, donors in an Asian-associated ancestry cluster had fewer N-insertions in productive TCRs than the approximately 700-donor mean. A later analysis associated 15,000 to 20,000 TCR beta sequences with specific HLA alleles at a false discovery rate of 0.05. While some public TCRs were present in many individuals, most TCR sequences turned up only very rarely across donors. Some IMGT-functional V segments, including TRBV6-2 and TRBV6-3, could not be told apart with the 87-base-pair reads, so those segments were excluded. Presence/absence analyses assumed roughly uniform sequencing depth across donors, an assumption that may not hold. In a later analysis, HLA-associated TCR beta chains showed more clonal expansion and lower generation probabilities than non-associated chains that were equally common. A further reported finding was that TCR beta sequences accurately predicted the HLA-A and HLA-B alleles for most subjects in the first cohort. The authors suggested that the approach could potentially be generalized to other disease states and immunological phenotypes. Correlated functional status among segregating V segments might be attributable to linkage disequilibrium, but an unknown experimental factor could not be ruled out. The earlier analysis of a few hundred of the donors excluded some 15 rarely observed V segments, including chromosome 9 orphons, because counts were too low. The classifier was reported to diagnose cytomegalovirus status with high specificity and sensitivity in both the original and validation cohorts. When HLA alleles, especially DR and DQ, strongly co-occurred, attributing TCR associations to individual alleles was difficult. A later analysis found that most CMV-associated TCR beta chains appeared HLA-restricted, with HLA associations seemingly driven largely by CMV exposure.

Concerning this clone itself: It has no known antigen specificity. No much larger clone exists at a distance of one base, and base qualities are not known.

The cohort comprised some 730 healthy bone marrow donors. All cohort members were sampled while nominally healthy, although unrecorded immune exposures were likely present. The donor was CMV seronegative and was included in the group of several hundred seronegative cohort members. Each donor provided a peripheral blood sample, and peripheral blood mononuclear cells were used for TCR beta sequencing. Genomic DNA was extracted from the blood cell samples with the Qiagen DNeasy Blood Extraction Kit. The source of this sequence is a male donor in good health and CMV-seronegative. Material: PBMCs. The chain links TRBV27 with TRBJ2-7, with 8 central nucleotides matching TRBD1. Here is the DNA: TGTGCCAGCAGCGACAGGGGACACGAGCAGTACTTC. It is translated as CASSDRGHEQYF.